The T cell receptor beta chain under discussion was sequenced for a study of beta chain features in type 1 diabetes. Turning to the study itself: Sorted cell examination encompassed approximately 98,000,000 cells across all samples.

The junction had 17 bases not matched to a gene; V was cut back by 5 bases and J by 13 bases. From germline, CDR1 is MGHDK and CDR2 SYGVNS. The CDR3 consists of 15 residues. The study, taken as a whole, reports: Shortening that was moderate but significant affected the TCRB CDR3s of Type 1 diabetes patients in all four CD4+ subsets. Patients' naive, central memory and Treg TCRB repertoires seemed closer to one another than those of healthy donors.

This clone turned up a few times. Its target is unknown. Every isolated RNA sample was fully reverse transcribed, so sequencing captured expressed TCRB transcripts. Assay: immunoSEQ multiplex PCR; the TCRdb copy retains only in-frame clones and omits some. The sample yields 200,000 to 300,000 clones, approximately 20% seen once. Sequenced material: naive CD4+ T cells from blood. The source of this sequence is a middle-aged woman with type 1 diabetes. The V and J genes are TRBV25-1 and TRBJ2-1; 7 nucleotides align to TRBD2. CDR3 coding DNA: TGTGCCAGCAGTTTAGGGACCAGGGCGCGGGAGTCCCAGTTCTTC. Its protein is CASSLGTRARESQFF. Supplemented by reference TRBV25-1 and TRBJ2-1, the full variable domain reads EADIYQTPRYLVIGTGKKITLECSQTMGHDKMYWYQQDPGMELHLIHYSYGVNSTEKGDLSSESTVSRIRTEHFPLTLESARPSHTSQYLCASSLGTRARESQFFGPGTRLTVL.